The present entry profiles one T cell receptor (beta chain) with its context. Assay used: immunoSEQ multiplex PCR; TCRdb lists only in-frame clones, some missing. This table holds 150,000 to 200,000 clones, about 91% found once. This sample is drawn from a study of T cell responses to AZD1222 COVID-19 vaccine. CDR3 length: 16 amino acids. Germline loops: CDR1 LNHNV, CDR2 YYDKDF (reference sequence). V shed 5 bases and J shed 0 bases, with 15 bases lying between them. Sequenced material: peripheral blood, taken 28 days after the second AZD1222 dose. The TCR sequence derives from an adult who received the AZD1222 COVID-19 vaccine. The chain employs TRBV15 and TRBJ2-3; possible D gene TRBD1, 6 bases. The CDR3 spells CATSLSGDKSTDTQYF. As DNA, the CDR3 is TGTGCCACCAGCCTCTCAGGGGACAAAAGCACAGATACGCAGTATTTT. The full variable domain, rest sourced from reference TRBV15 and TRBJ2-3, is DAMVIQNPRYQVTQFGKPVTLSCSQTLNHNVMYWYQQKSSQAPKLLFHYYDKDFNNEADTPDNFQSRRPNTSFCFLDIRSPGLGDTAMYLCATSLSGDKSTDTQYFGPGTRLTVL.